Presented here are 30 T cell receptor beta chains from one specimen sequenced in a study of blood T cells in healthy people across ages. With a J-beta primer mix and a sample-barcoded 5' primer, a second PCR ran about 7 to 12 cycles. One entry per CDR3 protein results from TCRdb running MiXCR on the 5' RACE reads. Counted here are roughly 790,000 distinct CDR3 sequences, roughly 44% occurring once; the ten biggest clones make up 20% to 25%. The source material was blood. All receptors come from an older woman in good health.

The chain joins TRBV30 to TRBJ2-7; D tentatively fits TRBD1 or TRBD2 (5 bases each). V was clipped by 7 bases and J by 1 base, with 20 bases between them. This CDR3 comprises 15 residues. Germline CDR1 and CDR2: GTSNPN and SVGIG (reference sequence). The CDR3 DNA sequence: TGTGCCTTACGCAGGGCTAGCAAAATATCCTACGAGCAGTACTTC. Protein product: CALRRASKISYEQYF.

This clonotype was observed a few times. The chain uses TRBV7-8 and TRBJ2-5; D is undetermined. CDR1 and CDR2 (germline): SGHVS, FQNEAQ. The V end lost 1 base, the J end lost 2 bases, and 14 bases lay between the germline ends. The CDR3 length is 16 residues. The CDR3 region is CASSLEGTLRQETQYF. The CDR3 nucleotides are TGTGCCAGCAGCTTAGAGGGAACACTAAGACAAGAGACCCAGTACTTC.

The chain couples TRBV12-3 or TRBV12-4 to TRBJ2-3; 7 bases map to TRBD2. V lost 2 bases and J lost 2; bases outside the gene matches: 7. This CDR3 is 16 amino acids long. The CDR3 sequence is CASSLFPSGNTDTQYF. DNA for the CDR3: TGTGCCAGCAGTTTATTTCCTAGCGGCAACACAGATACGCAGTATTTT.

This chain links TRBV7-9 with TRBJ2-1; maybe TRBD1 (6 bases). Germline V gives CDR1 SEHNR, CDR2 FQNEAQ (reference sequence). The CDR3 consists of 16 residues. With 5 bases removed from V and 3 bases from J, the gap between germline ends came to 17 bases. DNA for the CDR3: TGTGCCAGCAGCCCTCTACAGGGAGCGAGCTACAATGAGCAGTTCTTC. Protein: CASSPLQGASYNEQFF. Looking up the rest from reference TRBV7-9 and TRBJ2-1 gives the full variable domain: DTGVSQNPRHKITKRGQNVTFRCDPISEHNRLYWYRQTLGQGPEFLTYFQNEAQLEKSRLLSDRFSAERPKGSFSTLEIQRTEQGDSAMYLCASSPLQGASYNEQFFGPGTRLTVL.

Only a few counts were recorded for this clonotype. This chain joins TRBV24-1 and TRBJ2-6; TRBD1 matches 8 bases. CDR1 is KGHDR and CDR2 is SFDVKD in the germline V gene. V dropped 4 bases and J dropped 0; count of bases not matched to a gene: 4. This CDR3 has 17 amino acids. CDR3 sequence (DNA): TGTGCCACCAGTGAACCAACAGGGGGCTCTGGGGCCAACGTCCTGACTTTC. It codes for CATSEPTGGSGANVLTF.

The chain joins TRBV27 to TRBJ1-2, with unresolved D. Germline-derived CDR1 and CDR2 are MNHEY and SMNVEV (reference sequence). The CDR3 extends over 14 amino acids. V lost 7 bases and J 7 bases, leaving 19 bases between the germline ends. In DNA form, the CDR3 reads TGTGCCAGCACGGGGTTTAAGGGAAGCGGTGGCTACACCTTC. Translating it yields CASTGFKGSGGYTF.

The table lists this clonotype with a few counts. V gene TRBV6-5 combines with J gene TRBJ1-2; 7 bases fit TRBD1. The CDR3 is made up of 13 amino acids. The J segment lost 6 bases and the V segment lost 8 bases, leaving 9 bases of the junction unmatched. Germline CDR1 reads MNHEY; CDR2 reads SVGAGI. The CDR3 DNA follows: TGTGCCAGCCAGAATAGGGGGCTGGATGGCTACACCTTC. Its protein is CASQNRGLDGYTF.

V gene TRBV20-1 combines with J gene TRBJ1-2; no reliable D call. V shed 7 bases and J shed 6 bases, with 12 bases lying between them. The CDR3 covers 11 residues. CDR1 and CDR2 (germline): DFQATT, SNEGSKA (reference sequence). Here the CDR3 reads CSVSRQNGYTF. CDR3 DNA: TGCAGTGTCAGTCGCCAGAATGGCTACACCTTC.

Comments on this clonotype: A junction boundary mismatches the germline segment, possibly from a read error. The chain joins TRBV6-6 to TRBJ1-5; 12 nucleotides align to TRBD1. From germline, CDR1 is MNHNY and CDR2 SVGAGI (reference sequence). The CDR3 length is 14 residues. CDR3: CASRGQGANQPQHF. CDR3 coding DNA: TGCGCCAGCAGGGGACAGGGGGCGAATCAGCCCCAGCATTTT.

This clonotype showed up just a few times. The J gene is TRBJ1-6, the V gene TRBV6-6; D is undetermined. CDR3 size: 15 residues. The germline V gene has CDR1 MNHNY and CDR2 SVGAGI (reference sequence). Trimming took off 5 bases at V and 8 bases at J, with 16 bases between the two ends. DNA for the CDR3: TGTGCCAGCAGTCTCAACGAGATTAAGGATTCACCCCTCCACTTT. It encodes CASSLNEIKDSPLHF.

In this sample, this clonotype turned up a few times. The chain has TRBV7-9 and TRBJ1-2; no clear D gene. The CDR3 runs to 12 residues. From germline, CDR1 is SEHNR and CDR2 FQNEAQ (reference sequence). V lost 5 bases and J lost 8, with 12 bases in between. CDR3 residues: CASSPRSAGYTF. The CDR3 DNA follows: TGTGCCAGCAGCCCCCGGTCGGCGGGCTACACCTTC.

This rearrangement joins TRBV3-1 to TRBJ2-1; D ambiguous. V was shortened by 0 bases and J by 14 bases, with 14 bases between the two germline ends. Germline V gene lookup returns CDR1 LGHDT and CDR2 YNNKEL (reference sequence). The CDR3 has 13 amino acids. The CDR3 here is CASSQDQKLLKFF. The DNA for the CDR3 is TGTGCCAGCAGCCAAGATCAAAAGCTCCTCAAGTTCTTC.

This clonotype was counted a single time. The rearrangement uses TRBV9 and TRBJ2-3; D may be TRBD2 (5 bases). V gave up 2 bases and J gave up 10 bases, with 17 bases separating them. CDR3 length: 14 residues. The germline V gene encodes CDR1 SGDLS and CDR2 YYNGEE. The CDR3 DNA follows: TGTGCCAGCAGCGTGGTAGCTAGCCCCAAATCGCAGTATTTT. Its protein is CASSVVASPKSQYF.

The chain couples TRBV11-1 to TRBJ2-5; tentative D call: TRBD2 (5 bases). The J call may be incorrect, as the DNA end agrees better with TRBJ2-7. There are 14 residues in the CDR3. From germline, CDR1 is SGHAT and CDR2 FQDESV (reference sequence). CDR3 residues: CASSLARDYYEQYF. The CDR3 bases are TGTGCCAGCAGCTTAGCACGAGACTACTACGAGCAGTACTTC.

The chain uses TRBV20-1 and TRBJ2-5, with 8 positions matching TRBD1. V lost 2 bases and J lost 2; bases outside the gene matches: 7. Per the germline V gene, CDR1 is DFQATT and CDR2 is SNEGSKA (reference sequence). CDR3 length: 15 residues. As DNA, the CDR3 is TGCAGTGCTAGAAACCTACAGGGGGTACAAGAGACCCAGTACTTC. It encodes CSARNLQGVQETQYF.

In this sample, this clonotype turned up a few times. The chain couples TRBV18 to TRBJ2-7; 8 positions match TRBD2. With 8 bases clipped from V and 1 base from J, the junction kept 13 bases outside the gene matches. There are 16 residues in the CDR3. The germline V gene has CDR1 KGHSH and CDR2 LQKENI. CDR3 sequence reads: CASATGIGGGSYEQYF. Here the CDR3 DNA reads TGTGCCAGCGCAACGGGGATTGGCGGGGGGTCCTACGAGCAGTACTTC.

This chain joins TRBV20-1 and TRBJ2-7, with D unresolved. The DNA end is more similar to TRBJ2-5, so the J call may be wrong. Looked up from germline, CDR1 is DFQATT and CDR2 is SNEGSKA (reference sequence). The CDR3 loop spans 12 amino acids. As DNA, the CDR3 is TGCAGTGCCCGGCGATATCCGGAGACCCAGTACTTC. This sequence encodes CSARRYPETQYF.

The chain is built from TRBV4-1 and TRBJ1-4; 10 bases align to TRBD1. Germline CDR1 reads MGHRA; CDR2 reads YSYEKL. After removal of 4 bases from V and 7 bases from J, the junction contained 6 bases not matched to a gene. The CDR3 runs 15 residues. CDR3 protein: CASSLDRGLREKLFF. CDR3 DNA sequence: TGCGCCAGCAGCCTTGACAGGGGGCTTCGTGAAAAACTGTTTTTT.

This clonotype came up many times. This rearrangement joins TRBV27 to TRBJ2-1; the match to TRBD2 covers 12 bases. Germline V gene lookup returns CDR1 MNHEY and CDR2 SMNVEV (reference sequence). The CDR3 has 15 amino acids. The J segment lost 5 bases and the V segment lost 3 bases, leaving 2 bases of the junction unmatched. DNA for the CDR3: TGTGCCAGCAGTTTGAGACTAGCGGGGGACAATGAGCAGTTCTTC. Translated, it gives CASSLRLAGDNEQFF.

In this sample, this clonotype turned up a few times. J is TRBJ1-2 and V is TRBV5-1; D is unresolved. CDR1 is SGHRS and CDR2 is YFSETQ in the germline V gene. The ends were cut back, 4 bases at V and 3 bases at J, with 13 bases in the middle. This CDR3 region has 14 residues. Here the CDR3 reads CASSPGSSDYGYTF. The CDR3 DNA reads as TGCGCCAGCAGCCCTGGGTCCTCAGACTATGGCTACACCTTC.

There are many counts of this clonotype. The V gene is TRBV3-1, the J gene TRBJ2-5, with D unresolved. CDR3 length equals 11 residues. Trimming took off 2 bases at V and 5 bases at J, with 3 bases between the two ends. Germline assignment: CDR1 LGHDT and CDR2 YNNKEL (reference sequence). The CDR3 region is CASSQIETQYF. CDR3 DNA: TGTGCCAGCAGCCAAATCGAGACCCAGTACTTC.

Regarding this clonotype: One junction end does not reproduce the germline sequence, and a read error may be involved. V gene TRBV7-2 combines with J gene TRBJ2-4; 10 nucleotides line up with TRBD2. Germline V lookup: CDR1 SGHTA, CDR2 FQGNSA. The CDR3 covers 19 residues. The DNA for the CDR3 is TGTGCCAGCAGCTTAGCGGCTAGCGGGGGCTACCGAGCCAAGAACATTCAGTACTTC. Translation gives CASSLAASGGYRAKNIQYF.

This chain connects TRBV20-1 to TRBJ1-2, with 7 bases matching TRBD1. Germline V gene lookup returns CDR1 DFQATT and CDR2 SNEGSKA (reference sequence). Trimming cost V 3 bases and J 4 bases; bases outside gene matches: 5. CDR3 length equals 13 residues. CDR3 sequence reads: CSASTGTVYGYTF. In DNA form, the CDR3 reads TGCAGTGCTAGTACCGGGACAGTCTATGGCTACACCTTC.

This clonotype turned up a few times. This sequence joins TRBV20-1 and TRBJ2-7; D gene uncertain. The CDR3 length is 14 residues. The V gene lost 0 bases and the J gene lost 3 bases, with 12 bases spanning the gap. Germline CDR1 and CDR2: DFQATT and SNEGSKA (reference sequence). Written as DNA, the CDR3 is TGCAGTGCTAGAGATTTAAACCATCTCTACGAGCAGTACTTC. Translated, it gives CSARDLNHLYEQYF.

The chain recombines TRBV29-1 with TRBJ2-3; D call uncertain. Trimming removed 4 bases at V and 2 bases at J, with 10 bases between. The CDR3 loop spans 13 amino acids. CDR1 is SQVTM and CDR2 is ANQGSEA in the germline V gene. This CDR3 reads CSVAPPSTDTQYF. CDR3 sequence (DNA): TGCAGCGTTGCTCCGCCTTCCACAGATACGCAGTATTTT.

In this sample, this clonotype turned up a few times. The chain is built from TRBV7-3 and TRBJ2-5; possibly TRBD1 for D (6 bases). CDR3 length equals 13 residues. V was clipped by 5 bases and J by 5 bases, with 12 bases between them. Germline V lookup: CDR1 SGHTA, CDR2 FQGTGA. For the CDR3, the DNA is TGTGCCAGCAGCCTCCAGGGGTCCGAGACCCAGTACTTC. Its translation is CASSLQGSETQYF.

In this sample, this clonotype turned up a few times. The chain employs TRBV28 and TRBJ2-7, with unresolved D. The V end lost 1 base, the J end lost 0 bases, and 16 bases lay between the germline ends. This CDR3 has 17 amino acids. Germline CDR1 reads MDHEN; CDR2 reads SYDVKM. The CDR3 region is CASSLSSWAASSYEQYF. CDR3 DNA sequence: TGTGCCAGCAGTTTATCATCTTGGGCGGCGAGCTCCTACGAGCAGTACTTC. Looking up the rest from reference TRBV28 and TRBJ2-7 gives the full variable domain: DVKVTQSSRYLVKRTGEKVFLECVQDMDHENMFWYRQDPGLGLRLIYFSYDVKMKEKGDIPEGYSVSREKKERFSLILESASTNQTSMYLCASSLSSWAASSYEQYFGPGTRLTVT.

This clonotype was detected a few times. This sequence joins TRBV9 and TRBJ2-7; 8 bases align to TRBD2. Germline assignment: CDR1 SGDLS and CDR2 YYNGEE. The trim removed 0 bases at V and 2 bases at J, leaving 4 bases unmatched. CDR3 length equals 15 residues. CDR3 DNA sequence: TGTGCCAGCAGCGTAGCACCTAGCGGGCCCTACGAGCAGTACTTC. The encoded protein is CASSVAPSGPYEQYF.

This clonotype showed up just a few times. For the CDR3, the DNA is TGTGCCAGCAGTGGGGGGGACAGGGACGGCATTCAGTACTTC. Translation: CASSGGDRDGIQYF. The rearrangement uses TRBV27 and TRBJ2-4; TRBD1 matches at 9 bases. Per germline, CDR1 MNHEY and CDR2 SMNVEV (reference sequence). Losses at the gene ends were 5 bases for V and 9 bases for J; bases not matched to a gene: 8. The CDR3 runs 14 residues.

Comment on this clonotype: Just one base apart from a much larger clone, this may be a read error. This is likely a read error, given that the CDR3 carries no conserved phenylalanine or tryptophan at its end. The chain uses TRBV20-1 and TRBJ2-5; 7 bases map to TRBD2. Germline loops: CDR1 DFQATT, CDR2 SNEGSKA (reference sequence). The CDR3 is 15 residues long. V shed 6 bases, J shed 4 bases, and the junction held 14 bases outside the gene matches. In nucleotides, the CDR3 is TGCAGTGCCCCCCGGAGGAGCGGGACCGCAGAGACCCAGTACGTC. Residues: CSAPRRSGTAETQYV.